Detailed here is one T cell receptor (beta chain). Its antigen specificity is not known. It has no much larger one-base neighbor in the sample; base qualities were not kept. This sample was included in a study of beta chain features in type 1 diabetes (dated by TCRdb to the late 2010s). Regarding the study in general: Mean age, gender distribution, total cell number and subset yield were not different between patients and healthy donors. A total of approximately 110,000,000 sorted cells were examined across all samples, and a strong correlation was observed between cell number per subset and RNA yield. The study compared TCRB repertoires of sorted circulating CD4+ T cell subsets between recently diagnosed type 1 diabetes patients and matched healthy donors. Regulatory and stem cell-like memory subsets were obtained from only 8 patients and roughly 8 healthy donors, while naive and central memory subsets were obtained from all 30 or so donors. Study-level results and caveats: Naive, central memory and regulatory TCRB repertoires appeared to be more similar among patients than among healthy donors. Because small numbers of individuals were included in the HLA sub-analyses, any influence of HLA type on TCRB rearrangement was left unresolved. Type 1 diabetes patients showed a moderate but significant shortening of TCRB CDR3 length in all four CD4+ subsets. Shorter templates might have been favored by PCR, but patient and control samples were amplified and corrected together, so both groups would have been affected equally by any skew. Because cDNA rather than genomic DNA was sequenced, highly expressing activated cells could have been over-represented, although no difference in activation and CD3 levels was found between groups. Patients with type 1 diabetes made fewer insertions and deleted more nucleotides at VDJ recombination sites, implying thymic rearrangement abnormalities.

From each donor, a single peripheral blood sample of approximately 120 mL on average was drawn into heparinised tubes. A BD FACSAria II and a panel including CD45RO, CCR7, CD25, CD127, CD95 and CD27 were used to sort naive, central memory, regulatory and stem cell-like memory CD4+ T cells. A purity above 98% was achieved for all sorted populations. PBMCs were isolated right away by Lymphoprep density gradient centrifugation and were stained directly, without culture. So that batch effects would be minimized, each experiment stained and sorted samples in pairs, pairing one healthy donor with one patient. Looking up the germline V gene yields CDR1 MGHDK and CDR2 SYGVNS. V is shortened by 0 bases, J by 0 bases, and the region joining them spans 12 bases. From cysteine to phenylalanine, the CDR3 is 17 amino acids long. This entry keeps only the CDR3 DNA: 51 bases, framed from base 1. All of the isolated RNA was reverse transcribed with the High Capacity cDNA Reverse Transcription Kit, so expressed TCRB transcripts were sequenced. Deep immunoSEQ sequencing was performed on naive, central memory and regulatory T cell samples, with an average of roughly 3.6 million total reads per sample. Sorted cells were lysed in RLT buffer and RNA was extracted with DNase-treated RNeasy Micro or Mini kits, depending on cell number. Each cell subset was processed separately to prevent cross-contamination, with patient and healthy donor samples processed together. The immunoSEQ multiplex PCR was used to amplify TCRB sequences from cDNA, generating 87-bp fragments that spanned the CDR3 region. The amplicons were sequenced using the Illumina HiSeq platform. The paper's data handling went like this. PCR bias was computationally corrected using synthetic template baselines, reads within Hamming distance 2 were collapsed, and singletons that could not be merged were discarded. Reads were aligned against IMGT so that V, D and J genes, CDR3 length and insertions or deletions at six rearrangement sites could be assigned. Within each subset, clonotype counts were normalized to sorted cell number, after which true diversity and Gini coefficients were computed with the tcR R package. The overlap coefficient, calculated on TCRB nucleotide sequences, was used to measure repertoire sharing. As a proxy for the pre-selection repertoire, out-of-frame TCRB sequences from naive cells were analyzed. TCRdb retrieved this table from immuneACCESS and kept in-frame rearrangements only. Not all clones are present; in checked studies, unresolved V genes account for under half, and no reason is known for the remainder. Clone size and the V and J calls come from that table; the DNA yielded D and trimming. Recorded for this sample are some 640,000 clones; around 15% of them occurred a single time. 0.04% of the sample is held by the ten biggest clonotypes.

The chain couples TRBV25-1 to TRBJ2-1; the D gene remains uncertain. The origin of this receptor is a man between 18 and 29 years old with type 1 diabetes. The sequenced sample was naive CD4+ T cells from blood. In light of the paper, this sample's cell subset or site label describes: true naive CD4+ T cells. The CDR3 corresponds to CASSEYWSDSSYNEQFF. The DNA sequence reads TGTGCCAGCAGTGAATATTGGTCGGATAGCTCCTACAATGAGCAGTTCTTC.